One sample yielded the 28 T cell receptor beta chains listed below, sequenced in a study of CD8+CD57+ T cells in acquired aplastic anemia (dated by TCRdb to 2017 to 2018). TCRdb names Illumina HiSeq 2000 as the instrument used. TCR beta VDJ combination and CDR3 sequence profiling used genomic DNA as the template. TCRdb trimmed the raw reads at Q25, called clones with MiXCR and kept productive beta chains. One record per CDR3 amino acid sequence lists the most common genes and DNA. The sample table lists 250,000 to 350,000 distinct CDR3 sequences, around 60% of them with a count of one. The ten largest clonotypes hold roughly 8% of the sample. Sequencing was carried out using sorted CD4+, CD8+, or CD8+CD57+ T cells (not recorded which) from PBMCs. These receptors were collected from a human donor with severe aplastic anemia or a healthy control (not recorded which).

This clonotype was recorded once. The chain recombines TRBV24-1 with TRBJ2-3; no clear D gene. Germline V gene data show CDR1 as KGHDR and CDR2 as SFDVKD. The CDR3 contains 13 residues. V lost 9 bases and J lost 1, with 10 bases in between. The CDR3 is CATRPRGTDTQYF. Written as DNA, the CDR3 is TGTGCCACCCGCCCAAGGGGCACAGATACGCAGTATTTT.

This clonotype was counted between two and nine times. The rearrangement uses TRBV12-3 or TRBV12-4 and TRBJ2-5; either TRBD1 or TRBD2 may supply D (5 bases each). The V end was cut by 6 bases, the J end by 0 bases, with 11 bases between. The CDR3 runs to 14 residues. CDR3 sequence (DNA): TGTGCCAGCAGCGGTCCGGGACACCAAGAGACCCAGTACTTC. It is translated as CASSGPGHQETQYF.

The chain couples TRBV20-1 to TRBJ2-7, with TRBD1 matching 8 bases. The CDR3 extends over 15 amino acids. After removal of 6 bases from V and 0 bases from J, the junction contained 10 bases not matched to a gene. The germline CDR1 and CDR2 sequences are DFQATT and SNEGSKA (reference sequence). In DNA, the CDR3 is TGCAGTGCAACTAAGGGACAGGCGAGCTCCTACGAGCAGTACTTC. Translated, it gives CSATKGQASSYEQYF.

This clonotype was observed many times. This chain joins TRBV19 and TRBJ1-4; 7 nucleotides match TRBD1. Germline V CDR1 and CDR2: LNHDA, SQIVND (reference sequence). CDR3 length equals 18 residues. J gave up 8 bases and V 2 bases, and 17 bases lay outside the gene matches. CDR3 in amino acids: CASSILMSGTVGREKLFF. In nucleotides, the CDR3 is TGTGCCAGTAGTATACTAATGTCGGGGACAGTGGGTCGCGAAAAACTGTTTTTT.

The chain recombines TRBV7-2 with TRBJ2-5, with TRBD2 matching 9 bases. V shed 1 base, J shed 2 bases, and the junction held 14 bases outside the gene matches. The CDR3 totals 19 residues. Germline V gene sequence: CDR1 SGHTA, CDR2 FQGNSA. CDR3 protein: CASSLGRRLAARRQETQYF. The CDR3 nucleotides are TGTGCCAGCAGCTTAGGTCGTCGACTAGCGGCCCGGAGGCAAGAGACCCAGTACTTC.

The table lists this clonotype with a count of one. V gene TRBV7-9 combines with J gene TRBJ1-4; D is unclear. Trimming took 5 bases from V and 6 from J, leaving 13 bases between them. This CDR3 is built from 14 residues. The germline V gene encodes CDR1 SEHNR and CDR2 FQNEAQ (reference sequence). The CDR3 loop is CASSQDKWDEKLFF. The DNA of the CDR3 is TGTGCCAGCAGCCAAGACAAATGGGATGAAAAACTGTTTTTT.

This clonotype was detected ten times or more. The chain couples TRBV29-1 to TRBJ2-7; D is undetermined. In germline, CDR1 is SQVTM, CDR2 ANQGSEA. The CDR3 spans 8 residues. Trimming cost V 7 bases and J 7 bases, with 5 bases left between them. The CDR3: CSAKEQYF. The CDR3 DNA follows: TGCAGCGCAAAGGAGCAGTACTTC.

This clonotype was recorded at least ten times. This chain joins TRBV2 and TRBJ1-5, with D perhaps TRBD1 (6 bases). Germline-derived CDR1 and CDR2 are SNHLY and FYNNEI. Trimming cost V 3 bases and J 3 bases, with 18 bases left between them. CDR3 length equals 17 residues. The CDR3 DNA is TGTGCCAGCAGTGATGGGGGCGGGGTTGGGATCAATCAGCCCCAGCATTTT. Encoded protein: CASSDGGGVGINQPQHF.

This clonotype has a count of ten or more. This chain joins TRBV5-5 and TRBJ1-1; TRBD1 matches 10 bases. The junction had 9 bases not matched to a gene; V was cut back by 4 bases and J by 0 bases. The CDR3 extends over 17 amino acids. Germline values: CDR1 SGHKS, CDR2 YYEKEE (reference sequence). CDR3 nucleotides: TGTGCCAGCAGCCACACGGGACAGGGGATTTTGAACACTGAAGCTTTCTTT. Protein: CASSHTGQGILNTEAFF.

The chain couples TRBV15 to TRBJ2-1; 9 positions agree with TRBD2. CDR1 and CDR2 from the germline V gene are LNHNV and YYDKDF (reference sequence). V lost 0 bases and J lost 7; bases outside the gene matches: 4. The CDR3 is 15 residues long. The CDR3 region is CATSRELAGSNEQFF. The CDR3 bases are TGTGCCACCAGCAGAGAGCTAGCGGGAAGTAATGAGCAGTTCTTC.

Details on this clonotype: The junction and the germline gene differ at one end; a read error may be behind it. V usage is TRBV9 and J usage is TRBJ2-7; D not certain. Germline V lookup: CDR1 SGDLS, CDR2 YYNGEE. This CDR3 contains 13 residues. This chain's CDR3 is CGSSEGRSYEQYF. The CDR3 DNA reads TGTGGCAGCAGCGAAGGACGGTCCTACGAGCAGTACTTC.

Ten or more counts support this clonotype. CDR3 amino acids: CSVRTSGSTDTQYF. The CDR3 DNA sequence: TGCAGCGTCCGGACTAGCGGAAGCACAGATACGCAGTATTTT. The chain has TRBV29-1 and TRBJ2-3; 10 bases fit TRBD2. CDR1 and CDR2 from the germline V gene are SQVTM and ANQGSEA. This CDR3 is built from 14 residues. V lost 6 bases to trimming and J lost 0 bases; unmatched junction nucleotides: 3.

With respect to this clonotype: Germline is not matched at one junction end, which may reflect a read error. The chain links TRBV20-1 to TRBJ2-5; 9 positions agree with TRBD2. This CDR3 is 15 amino acids long. CDR1 is DFQATT and CDR2 is SNEGSKA in the germline V gene (reference sequence). CDR3 region: CNASGAGTWVETQYF. CDR3 DNA: TGCAATGCTAGCGGGGCCGGGACATGGGTAGAGACCCAGTACTTC.

This clonotype has a count of ten or more. The chain couples TRBV4-2 to TRBJ2-7; 8 nucleotides align to TRBD1. Germline CDR1 and CDR2: LGHNA and YNFKEQ. The CDR3 contains 16 residues. Trimming cost V 0 bases and J 3 bases; bases outside gene matches: 7. The CDR3: CASSQDLGQGLYEQYF. As DNA, the CDR3 is TGTGCCAGCAGCCAAGATCTCGGACAGGGACTCTACGAGCAGTACTTC.

V usage is TRBV19 and J usage is TRBJ2-1, with D perhaps TRBD2 (6 bases). The CDR3 loop spans 14 amino acids. Germline V lookup: CDR1 LNHDA, CDR2 SQIVND (reference sequence). CDR3 region: CARSEGAGFNEQFF. CDR3 coding DNA: TGTGCTAGATCGGAGGGCGCCGGGTTCAATGAGCAGTTCTTC.

This rearrangement joins TRBV20-1 to TRBJ1-1; D may be TRBD1 (5 bases). This CDR3 has 14 amino acids. Trimming pared 4 bases from V and 5 bases from J, leaving 17 bases between. Germline CDR1 DFQATT, CDR2 SNEGSKA (reference sequence). The chain's CDR3 is CSATRVEGRTEAFF. In DNA, the CDR3 is TGCAGTGCTACCCGGGTCGAGGGGAGGACTGAAGCTTTCTTT.

The chain joins TRBV7-6 to TRBJ2-1; 11 nucleotides match TRBD1. Germline V CDR1 and CDR2: SGHVS, FNYEAQ. This CDR3 has 14 residues. The junction had 2 bases not matched to a gene; V was cut back by 3 bases and J by 7 bases. The CDR3 coding sequence is TGTGCCAGCAGCTTGGGACAGGGGGTAAATGAGCAGTTCTTC. Protein product: CASSLGQGVNEQFF.

This clonotype was counted at least ten times. V usage is TRBV14 and J usage is TRBJ1-4, with D unclear. The germline V gene has CDR1 SGHDN and CDR2 FVKESK. V was clipped by 0 bases and J by 1 base, with 9 bases between them. CDR3 size: 16 residues. CDR3 amino acids: CASSQDLGKTNEKLFF. In nucleotides, the CDR3 is TGTGCCAGCAGCCAAGATTTGGGCAAAACTAATGAAAAACTGTTTTTT.

V is TRBV19 and J is TRBJ2-7; 8 nucleotides align to TRBD2. CDR1 is LNHDA, CDR2 SQIVND, per germline (reference sequence). Trimming at V came to 6 bases and at J to 5 bases, leaving 6 bases not matched to a gene. This CDR3 has 13 amino acids. In DNA, the CDR3 is TGTGCCAGTAGCCGACGGGAGGGGGACGAGCAGTACTTC. It codes for CASSRREGDEQYF.

This clonotype has ten or more counts. The rearrangement links TRBV7-2 to TRBJ2-7, with D uncertain. Germline V gives CDR1 SGHTA, CDR2 FQGNSA. V dropped 1 base and J dropped 5 bases, with 9 bases sitting between them. This CDR3 is 13 amino acids long. The CDR3 DNA reads as TGTGCCAGCAGCTTAGTTGGACGGGACGAGCAGTACTTC. Translated: CASSLVGRDEQYF.

The chain joins TRBV9 to TRBJ1-2; D might be TRBD1 (6 bases). Trimming took off 3 bases at V and 8 bases at J, with 8 bases between the two ends. Germline V gives CDR1 SGDLS, CDR2 YYNGEE. The CDR3 covers 11 residues. The DNA of the CDR3 is TGTGCCAGCAGCGGGGGGGCAGGCTACACCTTC. It is translated as CASSGGAGYTF.

This clonotype was seen ten or more times. This chain joins TRBV4-1 and TRBJ2-1; TRBD1 or TRBD2 may be the D gene (6 bases each). The CDR3 extends over 13 amino acids. V was pared by 7 bases and J by 12 bases, with 19 bases between. Germline V gives CDR1 MGHRA, CDR2 YSYEKL. The CDR3 loop is CASKRGDEGGQFF. The CDR3 DNA reads TGCGCCAGCAAGAGGGGGGACGAAGGGGGGCAGTTCTTC.

In its sample, this clonotype was seen a few times. The V call is TRBV24-1, the J call TRBJ1-2; tentative D call: TRBD1 (5 bases). The CDR3 spans 13 residues. The germline CDR1 and CDR2 sequences are KGHDR and SFDVKD. V gave up 0 bases and J gave up 10 bases, with 11 bases separating them. DNA for the CDR3: TGTGCCACCAGTGATTTGGGGGCTAGTGTCTACACCTTC. Amino acid sequence: CATSDLGASVYTF.

Turning to this clonotype: This may arise from a read error, as a much more abundant clone is one base away. The chain uses TRBV6-5 and TRBJ2-1; D could derive from TRBD1 or TRBD2 (5 bases each). V dropped 4 bases and J dropped 10 bases, with 17 bases sitting between them. Looked up from germline, CDR1 is MNHEY and CDR2 is SVGAGI. CDR3 length: 14 residues. Here the CDR3 reads CASSFTRDDDEQFF. As DNA, the CDR3 is TGTGCCAGCAGTTTCACCCGGGACGATGACGAGCAGTTCTTC.

This clonotype was counted at least ten times. The V gene is TRBV12-3 or TRBV12-4, the J gene TRBJ1-4; 10 bases fit TRBD1. Trimming cost V 11 bases and J 4 bases; bases outside gene matches: 7. This CDR3 is built from 14 residues. CDR3 DNA sequence: TGTGCCTCACGACAGGGGGCCTATAATGAAAAACTGTTTTTT. Translating gives CASRQGAYNEKLFF.

The V gene is TRBV19, the J gene TRBJ2-1; maybe TRBD2 (7 bases). V was pared by 8 bases and J by 2 bases, with 13 bases between. Germline V lookup: CDR1 LNHDA, CDR2 SQIVND (reference sequence). The CDR3 is made up of 14 amino acids. The CDR3 is CASLGGGTYNEQFF. CDR3 nucleotide sequence: TGTGCCAGTCTCGGCGGGGGCACCTACAATGAGCAGTTCTTC.

This clonotype was seen a handful of times. The chain uses TRBV7-9 and TRBJ1-6; possible D gene TRBD1, 5 bases. The germline V gene encodes CDR1 SEHNR and CDR2 FQNEAQ (reference sequence). With 0 bases removed from V and 7 bases from J, the gap between germline ends came to 13 bases. This CDR3 is 16 amino acids long. The CDR3 loop is CASSLAGTQVNSPLHF. Here the CDR3 DNA reads TGTGCCAGCAGCTTAGCGGGGACTCAAGTGAATTCACCCCTCCACTTT.

This clonotype has a count of ten or more. This rearrangement joins TRBV20-1 to TRBJ1-5; D is unresolved. The germline V gene encodes CDR1 DFQATT and CDR2 SNEGSKA (reference sequence). V was pared by 3 bases and J by 4 bases, with 13 bases between. This CDR3 has 14 residues. CDR3 in amino acids: CSARVQQPNQPQHF. CDR3 nucleotides: TGCAGTGCTAGGGTACAACAGCCGAATCAGCCCCAGCATTTT.